Given below is one TCR beta chain in context. The data stem from a study of blood T cell repertoires in COVID-19. Study overall: Sites in the United States, Italy and Spain provided acute and convalescent COVID-19 samples. PBMCs, B-cell-depleted T cells, or T cells provided the cDNA or gDNA that made up the material.

How the authors handled the data: Reference gene primer amplification gave estimated nucleated cell counts. Profiled with immunoSEQ multiplex PCR; TCRdb holds only in-frame clones, not every one. D and trimming come from the DNA, and the V and J calls and clone size come from that table. The sample holds some 270,000 clones; around nine tenths are singletons and the top ten take about 8.7%. The CDR3 spans 15 residues. Germline-derived CDR1 and CDR2 are SGDLS and YYNGEE. V was trimmed by 5 bases and J by 5 bases, leaving 19 bases between them. This clonotype was obtained from a man aged 35-49 years with active or convalescent COVID-19. The gene calls are TRBV9 and TRBJ2-5; the D gene is possibly TRBD2 (6 bases). Sequencing was carried out using peripheral blood. This chain's CDR3 is CASSESGLTAETQYF. CDR3 nucleotide sequence: TGTGCCAGCAGTGAGTCGGGACTCACCGCGGAGACCCAGTACTTC.